This T cell receptor beta chain was sequenced in a study of T cells in Graves' hyperthyroidism and ophthalmopathy. CDR1 and CDR2 from the germline V gene are SGHTA and FQGNSA. There are 15 residues in the CDR3. V was clipped by 1 base and J by 6 bases; unmatched bases: 4. Using RNA transcripts as the source, TCR beta CDR3 regions were amplified. RT-PCR in the first round (using the HTBI primer set) targeted the TCR CDR3. TCRdb re-called the multiplex PCR reads with MiXCR, one entry per CDR3 protein. The sample yields roughly 250,000 distinct CDR3 sequences, 16% seen once. V is TRBV7-2 and J is TRBJ2-7; TRBD2 agrees at 12 bases. The clonotype originates from a woman aged 18-35 years with Graves' ophthalmopathy. The sample was blood. The CDR3 DNA reads as TGTGCCAGCAGCTTAGTGCTAGCGGGAGGGCTCGAGCAGTACTTC. This gives the protein CASSLVLAGGLEQYF.